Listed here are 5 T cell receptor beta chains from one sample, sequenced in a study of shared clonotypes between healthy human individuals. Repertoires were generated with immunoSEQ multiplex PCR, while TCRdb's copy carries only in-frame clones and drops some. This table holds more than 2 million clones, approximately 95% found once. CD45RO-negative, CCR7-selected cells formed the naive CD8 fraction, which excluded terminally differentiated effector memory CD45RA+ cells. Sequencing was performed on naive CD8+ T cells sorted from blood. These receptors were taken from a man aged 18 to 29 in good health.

The CDR3 DNA reads TGTGCCAGCAGTGGCGGGGGGCGAGAGACCCAGTACTTC. As protein: CASSGGGRETQYF. This chain uses TRBV6-5 with TRBJ2-5; 8 positions match TRBD2. V lost 5 bases to trimming and J lost 4 bases; unmatched junction nucleotides: 3. The germline CDR1 and CDR2 sequences are MNHEY and SVGAGI. The CDR3 loop spans 13 amino acids.

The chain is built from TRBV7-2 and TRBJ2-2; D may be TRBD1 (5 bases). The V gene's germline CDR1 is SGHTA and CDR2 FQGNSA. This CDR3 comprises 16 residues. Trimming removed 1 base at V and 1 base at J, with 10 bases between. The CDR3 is CASSLEGFKNTGELFF. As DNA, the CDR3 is TGTGCCAGCAGCTTAGAGGGGTTCAAGAACACCGGGGAGCTGTTTTTT.

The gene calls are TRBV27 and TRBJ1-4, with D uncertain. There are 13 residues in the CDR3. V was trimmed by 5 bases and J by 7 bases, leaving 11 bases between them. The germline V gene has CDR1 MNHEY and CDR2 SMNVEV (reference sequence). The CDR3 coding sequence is TGTGCCAGCAGTCTGACGGCGAGTGAAAAACTGTTTTTT. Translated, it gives CASSLTASEKLFF. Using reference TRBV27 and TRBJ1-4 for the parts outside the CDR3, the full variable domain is EAQVTQNPRYLITVTGKKLTVTCSQNMNHEYMSWYRQDPGLGLRQIYYSMNVEVTDKGDVPEGYKVSRKEKRNFPLILESPSPNQTSLYFCASSLTASEKLFFGSGTQLSVL.

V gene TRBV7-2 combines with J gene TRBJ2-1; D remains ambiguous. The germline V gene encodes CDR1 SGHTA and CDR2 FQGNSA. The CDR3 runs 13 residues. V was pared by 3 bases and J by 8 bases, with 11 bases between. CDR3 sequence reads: CASSFIIRDEQFF. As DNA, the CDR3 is TGTGCCAGCAGCTTCATAATTAGGGATGAGCAGTTCTTC.

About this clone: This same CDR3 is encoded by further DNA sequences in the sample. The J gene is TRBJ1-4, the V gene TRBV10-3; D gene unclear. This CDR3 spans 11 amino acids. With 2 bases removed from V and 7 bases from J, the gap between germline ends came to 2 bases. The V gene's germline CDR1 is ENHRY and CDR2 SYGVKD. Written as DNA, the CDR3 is TGTGCCATCAGTGAGGGTGAAAAACTGTTTTTT. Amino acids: CAISEGEKLFF.